The 4 T cell receptor beta chains below were found in one sample sequenced in a study of T cell changes during pregnancy in multiple sclerosis. Some clones are missing from TCRdb's copy, which holds only in-frame ones; the method was immunoSEQ multiplex PCR. The sample yields approximately 65,000 clones, 90% to 95% seen once. Sequences were derived from peripheral blood, sampled in the third trimester of pregnancy. These receptors were taken from a female donor in good health, enrolled as a control in a pregnancy study.

This sequence joins TRBV2 and TRBJ1-5; D possibly corresponds to TRBD1 (6 bases). V lost 4 bases and J lost 4, with 14 bases in between. This CDR3 has 15 residues. The germline V gene encodes CDR1 SNHLY and CDR2 FYNNEI. The CDR3 coding sequence is TGTGCCAGCAGTGTGGAACAGGGCTTAAATCAGCCCCAGCATTTT. Residues: CASSVEQGLNQPQHF. Using reference TRBV2 and TRBJ1-5 for the parts outside the CDR3, the full variable domain is EPEVTQTPSHQVTQMGQEVILRCVPISNHLYFYWYRQILGQKVEFLVSFYNNEISEKSEIFDDQFSVERPDGSNFTLKIRSTKLEDSAMYFCASSVEQGLNQPQHFGDGTRLSIL.

In this sample, this clone turned up once. V is TRBV2 and J is TRBJ1-2, with D unresolved. This CDR3 spans 15 amino acids. Per germline, CDR1 SNHLY and CDR2 FYNNEI. Trimming took off 1 base at V and 4 bases at J, with 13 bases between the two ends. Here the CDR3 DNA reads TGTGCCAGCAGTGAAGACACTTCTTACAGCTATGGCTACACCTTC. This sequence encodes CASSEDTSYSYGYTF.

With respect to this clone: One end of the junction varies from germline; a read error may be responsible. The chain carries TRBV7-3 and TRBJ1-6; tentatively, D is TRBD1 (5 bases). This CDR3 comprises 13 residues. CDR1 SGHTA and CDR2 FQGTGA come from the germline V gene. The CDR3 sequence: CASSPPGGSRDYF. CDR3 DNA sequence: TGTGCCAGCAGCCCACCCGGGGGATCTAGGGACTACTTT.

This clone showed up just once. The chain uses TRBV10-3 and TRBJ2-5, with D perhaps matching TRBD2 (7 bases). Germline CDR1 is ENHRY and CDR2 is SYGVKD. CDR3 length equals 13 residues. CDR3 amino acids: CAVNGGPGETQYF. Here the CDR3 DNA reads TGTGCTGTCAACGGGGGGCCGGGAGAGACCCAGTACTTC.